This T cell receptor beta chain was retrieved from a study of OX40 agonist ivuxolimab in advanced cancers. Systemic immunosuppression or a history of autoimmune disease excluded patients. Profiled with immunoSEQ multiplex PCR; TCRdb holds only in-frame clones, not every one. The sample holds more than 70,000 clones, more than 80% seen once. This CDR3 is built from 15 residues. From germline, CDR1 is MDHEN and CDR2 SYDVKM. The V segment lost 3 bases and the J segment 2 bases; nucleotides outside the gene matches: 7. This chain joins TRBV28 and TRBJ2-7; the match to TRBD1 covers 7 bases. This clonotype was obtained from an adult with an advanced solid tumor such as melanoma, head and neck, liver or kidney cancer. The source was CD4+ or CD8+ T cells sorted from blood, collected in a trial of the OX40 agonist ivuxolimab. CDR3 DNA: TGTGCCAGCAGTTTGATTGGGGACAGAGCCTACGAGCAGTACTTC. Amino acids: CASSLIGDRAYEQYF.